Each of the 28 T cell receptor beta chains below was sequenced from the same sample in a study of blood T cell repertoires in COVID-19. Using immunoSEQ multiplex PCR, the repertoire was profiled, and TCRdb retains in-frame clones only, with some absent. The sample holds almost 400,000 clones; approximately 87% are singletons and the top ten take approximately 1%. The sample was PBMCs or T cells enriched from blood (not recorded which). Source of these receptors: a woman between 25 and 40 years old with acute COVID-19.

The V gene is TRBV6-2 or TRBV6-3, the J gene TRBJ1-2, with D perhaps TRBD1 (6 bases). Trimming shortened V by 2 bases and J by 2 bases, and 9 bases separated the two germline ends. CDR3 length: 14 amino acids. Germline loops: CDR1 MNHEY, CDR2 SVGEGT. The CDR3 spells CASSYLGQNYGYTF. Written as DNA, the CDR3 is TGTGCCAGCAGTTACCTCGGACAGAACTATGGCTACACCTTC.

The chain joins TRBV3-1 (or the pseudogene TRBV3-2) to TRBJ1-3; 10 bases are shared with TRBD1. The CDR3 length is 18 residues. Germline lookup yields CDR1 LGHDT and CDR2 YNNKEL (reference sequence). V trimming: 0 bases; J trimming: 2 bases; junction bases outside the gene matches: 7. In DNA form, the CDR3 reads TGTGCCAGCAGCCAAGACGGGACAGGGGATTGCGCTGGAAACACCATATATTTT. This translates into CASSQDGTGDCAGNTIYF.

The chain recombines TRBV5-4 with TRBJ2-2; TRBD1 is a possible D gene (6 bases). Germline CDR1 is SGHNT and CDR2 is YYREEE (reference sequence). Deletions cut 4 bases from V and 4 bases from J, with 17 bases between. The CDR3 is made up of 16 amino acids. The chain's CDR3 is CASSIQGRRSTGELFF. Here the CDR3 DNA reads TGTGCCAGCAGCATTCAGGGGCGTCGGAGCACCGGGGAGCTGTTTTTT.

This clone was observed once. V is TRBV10-3 and J is TRBJ1-1; D may be TRBD1 (5 bases). The CDR3 has 15 amino acids. Per the germline V gene, CDR1 is ENHRY and CDR2 is SYGVKD. V lost 4 bases and J 0 bases, leaving 12 bases between the germline ends. The CDR3 spells CAISGRQGMNTEAFF. CDR3 DNA: TGTGCCATCAGTGGTCGTCAGGGCATGAACACTGAAGCTTTCTTT.

This clone turned up a few times. V is TRBV6-5 and J is TRBJ1-6, with 8 bases that match TRBD1. This CDR3 spans 14 amino acids. Germline V gene lookup returns CDR1 MNHEY and CDR2 SVGAGI. With 5 bases clipped from V and 5 bases from J, the junction kept 2 bases outside the gene matches. The CDR3 bases are TGTGCCAGCAGTAAACAGGGGGATAATTCACCCCTCCACTTT. It yields the protein CASSKQGDNSPLHF.

The V gene is TRBV27, the J gene TRBJ1-5, with D uncertain. Trimming left V 2 bases short and J 0 bases short, with 8 bases between. Germline V gene data show CDR1 as MNHEY and CDR2 as SMNVEV (reference sequence). The CDR3 has 15 residues. The CDR3 spells CASSLLRDSNQPQHF. The CDR3 nucleotides are TGTGCCAGCAGTTTACTTAGAGATAGCAATCAGCCCCAGCATTTT.

Here the CDR3 DNA reads TGTGCCTGGAGTACAGGGATCTTCGGAAACACCATATATTTT. Amino acid sequence: CAWSTGIFGNTIYF. The chain uses TRBV30 and TRBJ1-3; possibly TRBD1 for D (6 bases). Trimming took 2 bases from V and 4 from J, leaving 12 bases between them. This CDR3 region has 14 residues. Germline CDR1 is GTSNPN and CDR2 is SVGIG (reference sequence).

The V call is TRBV5-6, the J call TRBJ1-5; 7 positions match TRBD1. The length of the CDR3 is 15 residues. After removal of 0 bases from V and 7 bases from J, the junction contained 7 bases not matched to a gene. Per germline, CDR1 SGHDT and CDR2 YYEEEE. CDR3: CASSLGAGGRQPQHF. In DNA form, the CDR3 reads TGTGCCAGCAGCTTGGGGGCAGGGGGGAGACAGCCCCAGCATTTT.

This clone was found a few times. V and J are TRBV6-5 and TRBJ1-2; D unclear. The CDR3 has 13 amino acids. The V and J ends lost 6 bases and 6 bases respectively, with 14 bases between them. Germline lookup yields CDR1 MNHEY and CDR2 SVGAGI. The chain's CDR3 is CASRIGIGDGYTF. CDR3 coding DNA: TGTGCCAGCAGGATAGGTATTGGAGATGGCTACACCTTC.

This rearrangement joins TRBV19 to TRBJ1-5, with 9 bases fitting TRBD1. This CDR3 is 18 amino acids long. V lost 6 bases, J lost 2 bases, and 14 bases stayed unmatched. The V gene's germline CDR1 is LNHDA and CDR2 SQIVND (reference sequence). Here the CDR3 DNA reads TGTGCCAGTAGCTTAGCCGGGACAGGGTCGTATGGCAATCAGCCCCAGCATTTT. This encodes CASSLAGTGSYGNQPQHF.

This chain connects TRBV5-1 to TRBJ1-2, with D tentatively TRBD1 (6 bases). The CDR3 covers 13 residues. In germline, CDR1 is SGHRS, CDR2 YFSETQ. Trimming stripped 2 bases from V and 6 bases from J, with 11 bases between. CDR3 nucleotides: TGCGCCAGCAGCTTCGGGACACAGAATGGCTACACCTTC. Protein sequence: CASSFGTQNGYTF.

CDR3 sequence (DNA): TGTGCCAGCAGCTACTGGACAGGGCACACTGAAGCTTTCTTT. This gives the protein CASSYWTGHTEAFF. The chain employs TRBV5-5 and TRBJ1-1; 8 nucleotides match TRBD1. The CDR3 is 14 amino acids. Unmatched junction bases numbered 4, after V lost 3 bases and J lost 3 bases. The germline V gene encodes CDR1 SGHKS and CDR2 YYEKEE (reference sequence). Complete variable domain (other parts from reference TRBV5-5 and TRBJ1-1): DAGVTQSPTHLIKTRGQQVTLRCSPISGHKSVSWYQQVLGQGPQFIFQYYEKEERGRGNFPDRFSARQFPNYSSELNVNALLLGDSALYLCASSYWTGHTEAFFGQGTRLTVV.

The genes are TRBV10-3 and TRBJ1-2; perhaps TRBD1 as D (5 bases). CDR3 length: 11 amino acids. V lost 11 bases to trimming and J lost 8 bases, with 15 bases between them. Germline CDR1 ENHRY, CDR2 SYGVKD. CDR3: CASGVEYGYTF. DNA of the CDR3: TGTGCCTCGGGGGTCGAGTACGGCTACACCTTC.

The J gene is TRBJ1-4, the V gene TRBV5-1; D not certain. The ends were cut back, 2 bases at V and 8 bases at J, with 13 bases in the middle. The CDR3 loop spans 14 amino acids. Germline loops: CDR1 SGHRS, CDR2 YFSETQ. CDR3 bases: TGCGCCAGCAGCTTAGGGCAGGAGGTGGAAAAACTGTTTTTT. This encodes CASSLGQEVEKLFF.

This chain links TRBV6-6 with TRBJ2-6, with D unresolved. The CDR3 runs 14 residues. V was cut by 5 bases and J by 1 base, with 6 bases left in between. Germline V gene lookup returns CDR1 MNHNY and CDR2 SVGAGI (reference sequence). CDR3 nucleotide sequence: TGTGCCAGCAGTCCAACTTCTGGGGCCAACGTCCTGACTTTC. This sequence encodes CASSPTSGANVLTF.

This clone came up a few times. The chain joins TRBV19 to TRBJ1-4; D ambiguous. The V end lost 1 base, the J end lost 3 bases, and 9 bases lay between the germline ends. Looked up from germline, CDR1 is LNHDA and CDR2 is SQIVND (reference sequence). The CDR3 has 15 amino acids. The CDR3 sequence: CASSIAAGSNEKLFF. The CDR3 DNA is TGTGCCAGTAGTATAGCGGCGGGATCTAATGAAAAACTGTTTTTT.

This clone has a single count. The rearrangement links TRBV4-1 to TRBJ2-3; TRBD2 matches at 12 bases. Trimming removed 5 bases from V and 0 bases from J; junction bases left unmatched: 6. Germline assignment: CDR1 MGHRA and CDR2 YSYEKL. The CDR3 is made up of 17 amino acids. The CDR3 sequence: CASSTRTSGASTDTQYF. In DNA, the CDR3 is TGCGCCAGCAGCACCCGGACTAGCGGGGCTAGCACAGATACGCAGTATTTT.

This clone has a single count. This chain links TRBV3-1 (or the pseudogene TRBV3-2) with TRBJ1-5; D ambiguous. Trimming stripped 2 bases from V and 6 bases from J, with 8 bases between. Germline values: CDR1 LGHDT, CDR2 YNNKEL (reference sequence). This CDR3 has 13 amino acids. This CDR3 reads CASSQLRSQPQHF. CDR3 nucleotides: TGTGCCAGCAGCCAACTACGCTCTCAGCCCCAGCATTTT.

The gene calls are TRBV19 and TRBJ2-2; TRBD1 matches at 7 bases. CDR3 length equals 14 residues. Germline lookup yields CDR1 LNHDA and CDR2 SQIVND (reference sequence). V dropped 5 bases and J dropped 4; count of bases not matched to a gene: 4. The CDR3 coding sequence is TGTGCCAGTAGTGGGGGACAGATCACCGGGGAGCTGTTTTTT. Translating gives CASSGGQITGELFF.

The chain recombines TRBV5-1 with TRBJ1-2; D unresolved. This CDR3 region has 14 residues. Trimming took off 0 bases at V and 0 bases at J, with 6 bases between the two ends. The germline gives CDR1 SGHRS, CDR2 YFSETQ. In DNA, the CDR3 is TGCGCCAGCAGCTTGGACAGCCCTAACTATGGCTACACCTTC. Residues: CASSLDSPNYGYTF. Variable domain in full (rest from reference TRBV5-1 and TRBJ1-2): KAGVTQTPRYLIKTRGQQVTLSCSPISGHRSVSWYQQTPGQGLQFLFEYFSETQRNKGNFPGRFSGRQFSNSRSEMNVSTLELGDSALYLCASSLDSPNYGYTFGSGTRLTVV.

The rearrangement links TRBV6-5 to TRBJ2-7; 10 bases map to TRBD2. The CDR3 loop spans 15 amino acids. CDR1 is MNHEY, CDR2 SVGAGI, per germline. V lost 6 bases and J lost 0; bases outside the gene matches: 5. CDR3 nucleotides: TGTGCCAGCAGGCTGACTAGCGGGCCCTCCTACGAGCAGTACTTC. Protein: CASRLTSGPSYEQYF.

V and J are TRBV7-9 and TRBJ1-2, with 7 nucleotides matching TRBD1. The germline V gene has CDR1 SEHNR and CDR2 FQNEAQ (reference sequence). CDR3 size: 13 residues. The junction had 4 bases not matched to a gene; V was cut back by 5 bases and J by 4 bases. CDR3 nucleotide sequence: TGTGCCAGCAGCCGACAGGGCGGCTATGGCTACACCTTC. This sequence encodes CASSRQGGYGYTF.

This clone was found a few times. This chain connects TRBV27 to TRBJ1-5; TRBD1 aligns across 9 bases. This CDR3 is built from 15 residues. J lost 1 base, V lost 6 bases, and 4 bases had no gene match. Germline CDR1 MNHEY, CDR2 SMNVEV (reference sequence). The CDR3 bases are TGTGCCAGCAGGAGGGGGACAGGGAGCAATCAGCCCCAGCATTTT. It yields the protein CASRRGTGSNQPQHF.

With regard to this clone: This same CDR3 is encoded by further DNA sequences in the sample. This chain links TRBV24-1 with TRBJ2-7; 10 nucleotides align to TRBD1. CDR3 size: 15 residues. The V and J ends lost 3 bases and 2 bases, in that order; junction bases with no gene match: 3. Germline V CDR1 and CDR2: KGHDR, SFDVKD. CDR3 loop: CATSDPGQGTYEQYF. In DNA form, the CDR3 reads TGTGCCACCAGTGATCCGGGACAGGGGACCTACGAGCAGTACTTC.

The chain is built from TRBV30 and TRBJ2-1; D perhaps matches TRBD1 (5 bases). Germline CDR1 is GTSNPN and CDR2 is SVGIG (reference sequence). The CDR3 loop spans 14 amino acids. With 0 bases removed from V and 10 bases from J, the gap between germline ends came to 16 bases. The CDR3 loop reads CAWSVRIVRAEQFF. CDR3 DNA: TGTGCCTGGAGTGTACGCATTGTCAGGGCCGAGCAGTTCTTC.

The CDR3 DNA sequence: TGTGCCAGCAGCTGGACCGGGACAGAAGAGACCCAGTACTTC. This sequence encodes CASSWTGTEETQYF. The V and J genes are TRBV27 and TRBJ2-5; the match to TRBD1 covers 7 bases. This CDR3 comprises 14 residues. Germline CDR1 and CDR2: MNHEY and SMNVEV (reference sequence). With V trimmed by 6 bases and J by 3 bases, 7 bases remained unmatched.

V gene TRBV6-5 combines with J gene TRBJ1-1, with D unresolved. Germline V lookup: CDR1 MNHEY, CDR2 SVGAGI. V gave up 11 bases and J gave up 5 bases, with 21 bases separating them. The CDR3 contains 14 residues. The CDR3 DNA sequence: TGTGCCGCCTCGGCGACGGAAGGGAGGACTGAAGCTTTCTTT. Its protein product is CAASATEGRTEAFF.

The genes are TRBV6-2 or TRBV6-3 and TRBJ1-3, with unresolved D. Trimming removed 0 bases from V and 4 bases from J, with 7 bases in between. Germline lookup yields CDR1 MNHEY and CDR2 SVGEGT. There are 14 residues in the CDR3. The CDR3 nucleotides read TGTGCCAGCAGTTACTCGGTGGGCGGAAACACCATATATTTT. Translation: CASSYSVGGNTIYF.